The 7 T cell receptor beta chains presented below share a single source sample, sequenced in a study of T cell changes during pregnancy in multiple sclerosis. This table comes from immunoSEQ multiplex PCR, and its TCRdb copy is limited to in-frame clones, with some not included. The profile covers about 75,000 clones, with about 89% appearing a single time and 0.35% to 0.45% taken by the ten largest. The input for sequencing was CD4+ T cells from peripheral blood mononuclear cells, taken before pregnancy. The receptor set was obtained from a female donor with multiple sclerosis, enrolled in a pregnancy study.

This clone came up once. V gene TRBV6-5 combines with J gene TRBJ1-1; tentatively, D is TRBD1 (5 bases). The CDR3 extends over 15 amino acids. CDR1 MNHEY and CDR2 SVGAGI come from the germline V gene. V was trimmed by 5 bases and J by 0 bases, leaving 13 bases between them. DNA for the CDR3: TGTGCCAGCAGTACCCCGGGAGGGGTGAACACTGAAGCTTTCTTT. It encodes CASSTPGGVNTEAFF.

As to this clone: Other DNA sequences in this sample translate to the same CDR3. CDR3 coding DNA: TGTGCCAGCAGCGTAGGCCTAGCGGGCTCCTACGAGCAGTACTTC. The encoded protein is CASSVGLAGSYEQYF. This sequence joins TRBV9 and TRBJ2-7, with TRBD2 identical over 8 bases. This CDR3 is built from 15 residues. Germline-derived CDR1 and CDR2 are SGDLS and YYNGEE. V dropped 0 bases and J dropped 0; count of bases not matched to a gene: 2.

The genes are TRBV28 and TRBJ2-7, with TRBD2 matching over 7 bases. The V and J ends lost 5 bases and 6 bases, in that order; junction bases with no gene match: 4. Germline values: CDR1 MDHEN, CDR2 SYDVKM. The CDR3 is 12 residues long. As DNA, the CDR3 is TGTGCCAGCAGTACCGGGGGGACCGAGCAGTACTTC. It translates to CASSTGGTEQYF.

The rearrangement uses TRBV7-9 and TRBJ2-1; 9 bases fit TRBD1. The CDR3 contains 16 residues. Unmatched junction bases numbered 8, after V lost 2 bases and J lost 6 bases. The germline CDR1 and CDR2 sequences are SEHNR and FQNEAQ (reference sequence). The CDR3 sequence is CASSLWGLDRGNEQFF. Written as DNA, the CDR3 is TGTGCCAGCAGCTTATGGGGGCTGGACAGGGGCAATGAGCAGTTCTTC.

The chain recombines TRBV5-6 with TRBJ2-5; 8 nucleotides line up with TRBD2. CDR3 length equals 15 residues. Germline values: CDR1 SGHDT, CDR2 YYEEEE. The junction had 10 bases not matched to a gene; V was cut back by 5 bases and J by 4 bases. CDR3 region: CASRNAGGGRETQYF. CDR3 nucleotides: TGTGCCAGCAGGAACGCGGGAGGTGGTAGAGAGACCCAGTACTTC.

The chain joins TRBV9 to TRBJ2-7; weak D call: TRBD2 (5 bases). Germline V CDR1 and CDR2: SGDLS, YYNGEE. The CDR3 has 14 residues. V lost 0 bases and J lost 0, with 7 bases in between. CDR3 protein: CASSVVGSSYEQYF. Written as DNA, the CDR3 is TGTGCCAGCAGCGTAGTAGGGAGCTCCTACGAGCAGTACTTC.

The V and J genes are TRBV28 and TRBJ1-2; TRBD1 agrees at 8 bases. The CDR3 has 15 amino acids. The V segment lost 6 bases and the J segment 5 bases; nucleotides outside the gene matches: 11. Germline V gives CDR1 MDHEN, CDR2 SYDVKM. The CDR3 loop is CASRMPGQGLYGYTF. CDR3 in DNA: TGTGCCAGCAGGATGCCAGGACAGGGTCTTTATGGCTACACCTTC.